These 18 T cell receptor beta chains were sequenced from one sample in a study of blood T cell repertoires in COVID-19. Assay: immunoSEQ multiplex PCR; the TCRdb copy retains only in-frame clones and omits some. Of 100,000 to 150,000 clones in the sample, 70% to 90% were seen once. Sample: peripheral blood. These receptors were obtained from a woman aged 60-75 years with acute or convalescent COVID-19.

The V and J genes are TRBV7-9 and TRBJ1-2; the D gene is possibly TRBD1 (5 bases). CDR1 and CDR2 from the germline V gene are SEHNR and FQNEAQ (reference sequence). V lost 4 bases and J lost 8, with 17 bases in between. CDR3 length equals 14 residues. CDR3 protein: CASSSDRGYGGYTF. CDR3 in DNA: TGTGCCAGCAGCTCTGACAGAGGCTATGGGGGCTACACCTTC. The whole variable domain, filled in from reference TRBV7-9 and TRBJ1-2, reads DTGVSQNPRHKITKRGQNVTFRCDPISEHNRLYWYRQTLGQGPEFLTYFQNEAQLEKSRLLSDRFSAERPKGSFSTLEIQRTEQGDSAMYLCASSSDRGYGGYTFGSGTRLTVV.

This chain links TRBV7-2 with TRBJ2-4; D remains ambiguous. Trimming took off 4 bases at V and 0 bases at J, with 7 bases between the two ends. This CDR3 region has 14 residues. CDR1 and CDR2 from the germline V gene are SGHTA and FQGNSA. CDR3 amino acids: CASSSTVAKNIQYF. CDR3 coding DNA: TGTGCCAGCAGCTCAACGGTAGCCAAAAACATTCAGTACTTC.

This CDR3 reads CASNRGTSTYNEQFF. CDR3 sequence (DNA): TGTGCCAGTAATAGGGGCACCTCAACTTACAATGAGCAGTTCTTC. The chain has TRBV19 and TRBJ2-1, with D tentatively TRBD1 (5 bases). Per germline, CDR1 LNHDA and CDR2 SQIVND (reference sequence). This CDR3 comprises 15 residues. V was shortened by 7 bases and J by 4 bases, with 17 bases between the two germline ends.

This rearrangement joins TRBV19 to TRBJ1-6; a possible D gene is TRBD1 (6 bases). The V and J ends lost 4 bases and 7 bases respectively, with 11 bases between them. The V gene's germline CDR1 is LNHDA and CDR2 SQIVND (reference sequence). The CDR3 loop spans 14 amino acids. Here the CDR3 DNA reads TGTGCCAGTAGTACCGGGACACTGAATTCACCCCTCCACTTT. Translated: CASSTGTLNSPLHF.

This clone was seen once. CDR3 sequence reads: CASSESPNTEAFF. The CDR3 DNA reads TGTGCCAGCAGTGAGAGTCCGAACACTGAAGCTTTCTTT. The chain couples TRBV3-1 (or the pseudogene TRBV3-2) to TRBJ1-1; no clear D gene. Germline V gene sequence: CDR1 LGHDT, CDR2 YNNKEL (reference sequence). Trimming left V 6 bases short and J 1 base short, with 9 bases between. The CDR3 covers 13 residues.

This clone was found once. The rearrangement links TRBV24-1 to TRBJ1-1; D may be TRBD1 (5 bases). The CDR3 totals 14 residues. Looked up from germline, CDR1 is KGHDR and CDR2 is SFDVKD. The V gene lost 3 bases and the J gene lost 6 bases, with 13 bases spanning the gap. The CDR3 is CATSDASTVSEAFF. Here the CDR3 DNA reads TGTGCCACCAGTGATGCGTCGACAGTCTCTGAAGCTTTCTTT.

The V gene is TRBV5-6, the J gene TRBJ1-5; D is perhaps TRBD1 (6 bases). Trimming took off 0 bases at V and 4 bases at J, with 11 bases between the two ends. Germline V gives CDR1 SGHDT, CDR2 YYEEEE. This CDR3 region has 15 residues. CDR3 sequence (DNA): TGTGCCAGCAGCTTGGTACAGGGACCTAATCAGCCCCAGCATTTT. It is translated as CASSLVQGPNQPQHF.

The V gene is TRBV7-9, the J gene TRBJ2-1; a weak D match, TRBD2 (6 bases). This CDR3 is built from 15 residues. The germline V gene encodes CDR1 SEHNR and CDR2 FQNEAQ (reference sequence). The germline V and J ends were trimmed by 5 bases and 4 bases, with 15 bases remaining between them. The CDR3 DNA reads TGTGCCAGCAGCCCCCCGGGGAGGAGGTACAATGAGCAGTTCTTC. Its translation is CASSPPGRRYNEQFF.

The rearrangement joins TRBV5-1 to TRBJ1-2, with 8 bases lining up with TRBD1. From germline, CDR1 is SGHRS and CDR2 YFSETQ. The V segment lost 0 bases and the J segment 2 bases; nucleotides outside the gene matches: 0. The CDR3 length is 14 residues. For the CDR3, the DNA is TGCGCCAGCAGCTTGGGGACAGGGAACTATGGCTACACCTTC. This gives the protein CASSLGTGNYGYTF.

The J gene is TRBJ1-1, the V gene TRBV28, with TRBD1 as a possible D gene (6 bases). CDR1 MDHEN and CDR2 SYDVKM come from the germline V gene. The V and J ends lost 5 bases and 11 bases respectively, with 18 bases between them. The length of the CDR3 is 13 residues. Here the CDR3 reads CASSPGTPGGAFF. Written as DNA, the CDR3 is TGTGCCAGCAGTCCCGGGACACCGGGGGGTGCTTTCTTT.

The chain employs TRBV3-1 (or the pseudogene TRBV3-2) and TRBJ1-1, with 7 bases identical to TRBD1. The germline V gene encodes CDR1 LGHDT and CDR2 YNNKEL (reference sequence). This CDR3 region has 15 residues. V lost 4 bases and J lost 1; bases outside the gene matches: 6. The CDR3 reads CASSLIDRANTEAFF. The CDR3 DNA reads TGTGCCAGCAGCCTCATCGACAGGGCGAACACTGAAGCTTTCTTT.

The chain carries TRBV6-5 and TRBJ1-2, with 10 bases aligning to TRBD1. CDR3 length: 15 residues. Per the germline V gene, CDR1 is MNHEY and CDR2 is SVGAGI. The ends lost 6 bases at V and 0 bases at J; junction bases unmatched: 4. CDR3: CASRTGGEPNYGYTF. The CDR3, as DNA: TGTGCCAGCAGGACAGGGGGCGAACCTAACTATGGCTACACCTTC.

The chain combines TRBV19 with TRBJ1-2; D is undetermined. This CDR3 is built from 12 residues. Germline V gene data show CDR1 as LNHDA and CDR2 as SQIVND (reference sequence). V was clipped by 10 bases and J by 2 bases, with 11 bases between them. The CDR3 sequence: CATTGLNYGYTF. The DNA of the CDR3 is TGTGCCACCACGGGTTTAAACTATGGCTACACCTTC.

V is TRBV28 and J is TRBJ2-1, with 8 nucleotides matching TRBD2. Germline trimming cut 4 bases from V and 7 bases from J; bases unmatched to any gene: 15. Germline lookup yields CDR1 MDHEN and CDR2 SYDVKM. CDR3 length: 17 residues. Here the CDR3 DNA reads TGTGCCAGCAGTTCCCCGAAAGGGCGGGAGGTTAGGAATGAGCAGTTCTTC. Its translation: CASSSPKGREVRNEQFF.

The chain employs TRBV5-1 and TRBJ2-3, with D hard to call. The CDR3 extends over 12 amino acids. Germline CDR1 and CDR2: SGHRS and YFSETQ. V lost 1 base and J lost 3, with 3 bases in between. CDR3 nucleotide sequence: TGCGCCAGCAGCTTGCCTACAGATACGCAGTATTTT. It codes for CASSLPTDTQYF.

V usage is TRBV9 and J usage is TRBJ1-2; D ambiguous. Per germline, CDR1 SGDLS and CDR2 YYNGEE. The V gene lost 3 bases and the J gene lost 6 bases, with 6 bases spanning the gap. The CDR3 has 11 amino acids. DNA of the CDR3: TGTGCCAGCAGCGCCCTCCATGGCTACACCTTC. Protein product: CASSALHGYTF.

V gene TRBV11-2 combines with J gene TRBJ2-1; TRBD2 aligns across 12 bases. V trimming: 0 bases; J trimming: 14 bases; junction bases outside the gene matches: 5. There are 14 residues in the CDR3. From germline, CDR1 is SGHAT and CDR2 FQNNGV. CDR3 nucleotides: TGTGCCAGCAGCTTAGAGGCTAGCGGGAGGGGCGAGTTCTTC. Its protein is CASSLEASGRGEFF.

This clone was picked up one time. The V and J genes are TRBV3-1 (or the pseudogene TRBV3-2) and TRBJ2-3; perhaps TRBD2 as D (5 bases). V lost 1 base and J lost 7, with 15 bases in between. CDR3 length: 15 residues. Germline V gene sequence: CDR1 LGHDT, CDR2 YNNKEL (reference sequence). The CDR3 spells CASSQGWTSGNTQYF. The CDR3 DNA is TGTGCCAGCAGCCAAGGATGGACTTCGGGAAATACGCAGTATTTT.